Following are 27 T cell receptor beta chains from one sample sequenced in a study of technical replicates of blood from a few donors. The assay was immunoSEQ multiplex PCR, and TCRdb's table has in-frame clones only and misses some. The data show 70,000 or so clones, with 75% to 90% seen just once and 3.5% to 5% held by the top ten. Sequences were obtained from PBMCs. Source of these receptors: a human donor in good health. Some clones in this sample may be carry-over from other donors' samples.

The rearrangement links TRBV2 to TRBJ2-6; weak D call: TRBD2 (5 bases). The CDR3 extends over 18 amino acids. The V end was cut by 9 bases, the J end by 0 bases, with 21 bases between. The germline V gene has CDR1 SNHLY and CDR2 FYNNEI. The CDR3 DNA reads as TGTGCCAGACCTTCTGGACTCCTTTCGAGCTCTGGGGCCAACGTCCTGACTTTC. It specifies CARPSGLLSSSGANVLTF. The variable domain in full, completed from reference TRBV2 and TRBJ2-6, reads EPEVTQTPSHQVTQMGQEVILRCVPISNHLYFYWYRQILGQKVEFLVSFYNNEISEKSEIFDDQFSVERPDGSNFTLKIRSTKLEDSAMYFCARPSGLLSSSGANVLTFGAGSRLTVL.

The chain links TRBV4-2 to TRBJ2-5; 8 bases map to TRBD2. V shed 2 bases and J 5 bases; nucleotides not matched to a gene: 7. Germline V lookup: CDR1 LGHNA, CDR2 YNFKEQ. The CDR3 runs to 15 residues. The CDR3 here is CASSQFPGLEETQYF. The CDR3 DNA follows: TGTGCCAGCAGCCAATTTCCGGGACTAGAGGAGACCCAGTACTTC.

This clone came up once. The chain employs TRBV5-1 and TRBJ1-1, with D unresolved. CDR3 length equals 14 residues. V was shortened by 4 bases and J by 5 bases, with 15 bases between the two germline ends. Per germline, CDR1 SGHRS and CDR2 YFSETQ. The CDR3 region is CASSDPGGTTEAFF. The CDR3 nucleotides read TGCGCCAGCAGCGATCCGGGAGGAACAACTGAAGCTTTCTTT.

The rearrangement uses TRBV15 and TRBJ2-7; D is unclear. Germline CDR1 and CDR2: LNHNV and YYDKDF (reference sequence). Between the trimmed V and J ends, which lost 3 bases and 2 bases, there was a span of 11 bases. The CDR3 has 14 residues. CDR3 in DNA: TGTGCCACCAGCAGCTTCCGCGGCACCTACGAGCAGTACTTC. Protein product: CATSSFRGTYEQYF.

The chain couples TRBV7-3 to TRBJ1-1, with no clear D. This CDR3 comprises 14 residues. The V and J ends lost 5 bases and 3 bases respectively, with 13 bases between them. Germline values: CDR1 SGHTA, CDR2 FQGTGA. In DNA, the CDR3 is TGTGCCAGCAGCCCGTCTTGGGCCGACACTGAAGCTTTCTTT. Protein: CASSPSWADTEAFF.

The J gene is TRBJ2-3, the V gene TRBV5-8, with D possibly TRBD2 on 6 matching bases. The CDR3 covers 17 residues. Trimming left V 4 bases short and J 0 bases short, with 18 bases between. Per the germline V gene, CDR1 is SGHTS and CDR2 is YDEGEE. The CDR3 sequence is CASSKMTGTSSTDTQYF. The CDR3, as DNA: TGTGCCAGCAGCAAGATGACTGGGACTTCTAGCACAGATACGCAGTATTTT.

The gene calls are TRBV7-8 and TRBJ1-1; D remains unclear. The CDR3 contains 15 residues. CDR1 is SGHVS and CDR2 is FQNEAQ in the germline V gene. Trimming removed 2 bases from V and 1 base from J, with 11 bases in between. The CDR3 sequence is CASSLNAGSNTEAFF. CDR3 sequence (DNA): TGTGCCAGCAGCTTAAACGCAGGATCGAACACTGAAGCTTTCTTT.

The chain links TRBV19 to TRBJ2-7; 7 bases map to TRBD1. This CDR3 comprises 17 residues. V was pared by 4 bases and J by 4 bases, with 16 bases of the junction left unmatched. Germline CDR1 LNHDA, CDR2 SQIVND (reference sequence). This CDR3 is CASSNALGQPLPYEQYF. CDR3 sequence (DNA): TGTGCCAGTAGTAATGCCCTGGGACAGCCCTTACCTTACGAGCAGTACTTC.

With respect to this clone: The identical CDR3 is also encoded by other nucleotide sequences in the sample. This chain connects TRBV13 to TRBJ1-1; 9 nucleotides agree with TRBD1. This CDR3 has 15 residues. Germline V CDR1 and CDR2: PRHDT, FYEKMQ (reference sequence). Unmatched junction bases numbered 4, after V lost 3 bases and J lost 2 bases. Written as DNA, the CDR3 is TGTGCCAGCAGCTTGAACAGGGGGCGTAACACTGAAGCTTTCTTT. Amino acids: CASSLNRGRNTEAFF.

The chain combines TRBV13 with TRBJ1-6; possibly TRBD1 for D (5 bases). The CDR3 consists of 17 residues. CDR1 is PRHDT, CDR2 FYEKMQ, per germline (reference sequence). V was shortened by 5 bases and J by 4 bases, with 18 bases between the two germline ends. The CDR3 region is CASSHLGGEGYNSPLHF. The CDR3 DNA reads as TGTGCCAGCAGCCACCTGGGGGGAGAAGGGTATAATTCACCCCTCCACTTT.

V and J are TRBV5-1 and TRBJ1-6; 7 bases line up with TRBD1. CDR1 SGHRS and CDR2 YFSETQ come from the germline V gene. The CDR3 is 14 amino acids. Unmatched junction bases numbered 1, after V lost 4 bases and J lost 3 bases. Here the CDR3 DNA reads TGCGCCAGCAGCAGGACAGGCTATAATTCACCCCTCCACTTT. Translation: CASSRTGYNSPLHF.

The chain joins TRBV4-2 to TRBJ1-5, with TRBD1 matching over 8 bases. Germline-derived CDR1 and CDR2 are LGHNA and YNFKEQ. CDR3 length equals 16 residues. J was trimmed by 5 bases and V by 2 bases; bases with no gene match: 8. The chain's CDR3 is CASSQKLDRGYQPQHF. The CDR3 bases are TGTGCCAGCAGCCAAAAGCTCGACAGGGGTTATCAGCCCCAGCATTTT.

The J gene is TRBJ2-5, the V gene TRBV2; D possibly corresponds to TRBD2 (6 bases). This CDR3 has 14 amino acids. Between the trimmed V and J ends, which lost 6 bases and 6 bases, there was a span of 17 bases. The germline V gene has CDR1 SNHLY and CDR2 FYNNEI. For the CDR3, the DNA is TGTGCCAGCAGGGGAGGTGAGGCCGAGAAGACCCAGTACTTC. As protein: CASRGGEAEKTQYF.

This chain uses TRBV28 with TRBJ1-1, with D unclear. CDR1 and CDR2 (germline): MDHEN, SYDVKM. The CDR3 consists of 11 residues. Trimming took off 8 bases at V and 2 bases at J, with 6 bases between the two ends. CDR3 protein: CASCDNTEAFF. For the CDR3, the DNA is TGTGCCAGCTGCGATAACACTGAAGCTTTCTTT.

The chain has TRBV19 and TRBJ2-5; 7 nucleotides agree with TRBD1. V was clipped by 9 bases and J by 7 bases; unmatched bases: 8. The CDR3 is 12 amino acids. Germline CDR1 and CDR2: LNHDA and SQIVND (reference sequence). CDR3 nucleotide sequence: TGTGCCAGCACGTTCGCAGGGGGGACCCAGTACTTC. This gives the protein CASTFAGGTQYF.

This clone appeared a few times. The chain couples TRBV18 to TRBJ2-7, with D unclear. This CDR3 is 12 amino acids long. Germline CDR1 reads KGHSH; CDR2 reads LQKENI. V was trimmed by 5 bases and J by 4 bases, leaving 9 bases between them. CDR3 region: CASSAAAYEQYF. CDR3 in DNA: TGTGCCAGCTCAGCCGCGGCTTACGAGCAGTACTTC.

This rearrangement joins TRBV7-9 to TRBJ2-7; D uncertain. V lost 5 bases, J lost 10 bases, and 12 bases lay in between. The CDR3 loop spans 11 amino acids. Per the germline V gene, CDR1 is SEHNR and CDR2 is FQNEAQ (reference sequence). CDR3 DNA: TGTGCCAGCAGCCCCGCCTCTATTCAGTACTTC. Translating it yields CASSPASIQYF.

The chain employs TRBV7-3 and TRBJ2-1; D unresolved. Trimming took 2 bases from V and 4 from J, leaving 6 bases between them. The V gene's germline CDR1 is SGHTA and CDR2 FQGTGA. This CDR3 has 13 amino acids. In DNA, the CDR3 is TGTGCCAGCAGCTTACAGGCTTACAATGAGCAGTTCTTC. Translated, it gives CASSLQAYNEQFF.

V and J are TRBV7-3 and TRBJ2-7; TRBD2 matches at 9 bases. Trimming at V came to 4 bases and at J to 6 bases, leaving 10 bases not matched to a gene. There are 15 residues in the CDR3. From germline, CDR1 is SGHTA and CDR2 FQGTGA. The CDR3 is CASSSTGTSTSEQYF. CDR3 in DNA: TGTGCCAGCAGCTCTACCGGGACTAGCACCAGCGAGCAGTACTTC.

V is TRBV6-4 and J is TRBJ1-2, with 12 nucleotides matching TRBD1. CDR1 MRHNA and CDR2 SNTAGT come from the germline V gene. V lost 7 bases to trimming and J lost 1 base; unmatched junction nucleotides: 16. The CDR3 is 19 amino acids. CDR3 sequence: CASKRGQGAEKPLNYGYTF. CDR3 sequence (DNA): TGTGCCAGCAAGAGGGGACAGGGGGCCGAAAAGCCTCTTAACTATGGCTACACCTTC.

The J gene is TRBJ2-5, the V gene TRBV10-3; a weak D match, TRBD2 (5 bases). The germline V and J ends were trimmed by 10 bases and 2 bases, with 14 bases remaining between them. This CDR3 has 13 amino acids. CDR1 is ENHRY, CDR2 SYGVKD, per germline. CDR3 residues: CATAMRDQETQYF. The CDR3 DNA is TGTGCCACCGCTATGAGGGATCAAGAGACCCAGTACTTC.

The CDR3 DNA reads as TGTGCCAGCAGCGTAGCCCCGACAGGGGCCCACGAGCAGTACTTC. It yields the protein CASSVAPTGAHEQYF. The J gene is TRBJ2-7, the V gene TRBV9, with 8 bases identical to TRBD1. Germline lookup yields CDR1 SGDLS and CDR2 YYNGEE. This CDR3 spans 15 amino acids. V shed 0 bases and J 5 bases; nucleotides not matched to a gene: 7.

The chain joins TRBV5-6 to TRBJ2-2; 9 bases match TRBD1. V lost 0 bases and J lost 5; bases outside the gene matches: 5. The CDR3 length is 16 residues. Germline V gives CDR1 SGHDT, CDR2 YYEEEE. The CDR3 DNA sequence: TGTGCCAGCAGCTTGGGAAGGACAGGGGTTACCGGGGAGCTGTTTTTT. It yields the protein CASSLGRTGVTGELFF.

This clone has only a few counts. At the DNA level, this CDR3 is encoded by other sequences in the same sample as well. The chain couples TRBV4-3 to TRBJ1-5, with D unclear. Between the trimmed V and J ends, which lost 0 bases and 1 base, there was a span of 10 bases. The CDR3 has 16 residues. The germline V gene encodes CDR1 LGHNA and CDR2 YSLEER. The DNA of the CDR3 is TGCGCCAGCAGCCAAGATTGGCAGAACAGCAATCAGCCCCAGCATTTT. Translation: CASSQDWQNSNQPQHF.

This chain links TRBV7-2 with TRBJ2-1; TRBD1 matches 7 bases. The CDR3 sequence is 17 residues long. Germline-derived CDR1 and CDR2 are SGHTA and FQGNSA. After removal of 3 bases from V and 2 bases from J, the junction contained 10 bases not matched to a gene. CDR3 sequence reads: CASSFISGTVAYNEQFF. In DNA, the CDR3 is TGTGCCAGCAGCTTCATTTCCGGGACAGTTGCCTACAATGAGCAGTTCTTC.

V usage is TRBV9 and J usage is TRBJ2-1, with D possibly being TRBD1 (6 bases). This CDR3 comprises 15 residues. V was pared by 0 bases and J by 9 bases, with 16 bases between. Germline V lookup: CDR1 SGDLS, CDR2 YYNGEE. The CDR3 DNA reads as TGTGCCAGCAGCGTAGGAGAGACAGGCTTCTCTGAGCAGTTCTTC. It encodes CASSVGETGFSEQFF.

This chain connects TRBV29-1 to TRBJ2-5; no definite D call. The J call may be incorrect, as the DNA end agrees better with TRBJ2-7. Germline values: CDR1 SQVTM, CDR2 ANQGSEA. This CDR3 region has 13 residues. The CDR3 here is CSAILRSSYEQYF. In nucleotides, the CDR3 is TGCAGCGCCATCCTCCGGAGCTCCTACGAGCAGTACTTC.